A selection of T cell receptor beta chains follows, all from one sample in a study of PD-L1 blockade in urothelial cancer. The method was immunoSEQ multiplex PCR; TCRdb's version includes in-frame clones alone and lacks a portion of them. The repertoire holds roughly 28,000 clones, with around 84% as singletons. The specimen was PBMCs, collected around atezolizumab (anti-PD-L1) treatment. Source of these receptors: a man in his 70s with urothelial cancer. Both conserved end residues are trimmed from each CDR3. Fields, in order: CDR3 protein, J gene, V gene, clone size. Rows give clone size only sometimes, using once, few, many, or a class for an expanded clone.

CDR3aa: ASSLAGAGEDEQF
j_gene: TRBJ2-1
v_gene: TRBV7-6
abundance: -

CDR3aa: ASSPYRGYEQY
j_gene: TRBJ2-7
v_gene: TRBV5-1
abundance: -

CDR3aa: ASSLGGVNTGELF
j_gene: TRBJ2-2
v_gene: TRBV5-1
abundance: -

CDR3aa: ASSSIASTSSYNEQF
j_gene: TRBJ2-1
v_gene: TRBV28
abundance: -

CDR3aa: ASSEGTTYSNQPQH
j_gene: TRBJ1-5
v_gene: TRBV6-1
abundance: -

CDR3aa: ASSKDRGNYGYT
j_gene: TRBJ1-2
v_gene: TRBV9
abundance: once

CDR3aa: ASSQRTGIPSKN
j_gene: TRBJ2-7
v_gene: TRBV6-1
abundance: medium-sized

CDR3aa: ASSYSGGRRNYGYT
j_gene: TRBJ1-2
v_gene: TRBV6-5
abundance: -

CDR3aa: ASSSQGAEAF
j_gene: TRBJ1-1
v_gene: TRBV28
abundance: once

CDR3aa: ASSDQGANTIY
j_gene: TRBJ1-3
v_gene: TRBV6-1
abundance: -

CDR3aa: ASSPPGESEQF
j_gene: TRBJ2-1
v_gene: TRBV4-3
abundance: -

CDR3aa: ASSPIDRGRGNEQF
j_gene: TRBJ2-1
v_gene: TRBV21-1
abundance: -

CDR3aa: ASSQTGVRGTDTQY
j_gene: TRBJ2-3
v_gene: TRBV5-1
abundance: once

CDR3aa: ASSFPVGSGGEQF
j_gene: TRBJ2-1
v_gene: TRBV18
abundance: -

CDR3aa: ASSSWDRRNEKLF
j_gene: TRBJ1-4
v_gene: TRBV28
abundance: -

CDR3aa: ASSEMGASDTQY
j_gene: TRBJ2-3
v_gene: TRBV25-1
abundance: -

CDR3aa: ASSEVGGRRPYEQY
j_gene: TRBJ2-7
v_gene: TRBV6-1
abundance: -

CDR3aa: ASSRGLAAYEQY
j_gene: TRBJ2-7
v_gene: TRBV19
abundance: -

CDR3aa: ASSLGTTAETQY
j_gene: TRBJ2-5
v_gene: TRBV7-8
abundance: few

CDR3aa: AWTDRDYGYT
j_gene: TRBJ1-2
v_gene: TRBV30
abundance: -

CDR3aa: ASSEALQGSIQY
j_gene: TRBJ2-4
v_gene: TRBV2
abundance: -

CDR3aa: ASTKTVAGTDTQY
j_gene: TRBJ2-3
v_gene: TRBV19
abundance: -

CDR3aa: ASSGQQDEQF
j_gene: TRBJ2-1
v_gene: TRBV2
abundance: -

CDR3aa: ASSRGQGISYEQY
j_gene: TRBJ2-7
v_gene: TRBV5-4
abundance: -

CDR3aa: ASSETRYEQY
j_gene: TRBJ2-7
v_gene: TRBV6-1
abundance: once

CDR3aa: ASSLDLGRQEKQY
j_gene: TRBJ2-7
v_gene: TRBV7-2
abundance: -

CDR3aa: ATSRDPRGNTIY
j_gene: TRBJ1-3
v_gene: TRBV15
abundance: -

CDR3aa: ASSFVSVETQY
j_gene: TRBJ2-5
v_gene: TRBV5-6
abundance: -

CDR3aa: ASSLQHLYEQY
j_gene: TRBJ2-7
v_gene: TRBV5-5
abundance: once

CDR3aa: ASSQMTTAAGELF
j_gene: TRBJ2-2
v_gene: TRBV7-6
abundance: -

CDR3aa: ASRSTGLATEAF
j_gene: TRBJ1-1
v_gene: TRBV7-3
abundance: -

CDR3aa: SVAQGTQETQY
j_gene: TRBJ2-5
v_gene: TRBV29-1
abundance: -